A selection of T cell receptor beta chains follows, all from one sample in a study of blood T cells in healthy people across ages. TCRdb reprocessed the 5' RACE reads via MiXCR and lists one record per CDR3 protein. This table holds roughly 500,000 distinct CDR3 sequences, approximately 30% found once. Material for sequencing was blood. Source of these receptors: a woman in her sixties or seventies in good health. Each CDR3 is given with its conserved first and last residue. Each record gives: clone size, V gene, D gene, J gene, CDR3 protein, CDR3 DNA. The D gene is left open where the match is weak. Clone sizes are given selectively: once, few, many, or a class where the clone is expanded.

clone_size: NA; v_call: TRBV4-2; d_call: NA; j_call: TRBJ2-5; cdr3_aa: CASGSSWEKETQYF; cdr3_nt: TGTGCCAGCGGCAGCAGTTGGGAGAAAGAGACCCAGTACTTC
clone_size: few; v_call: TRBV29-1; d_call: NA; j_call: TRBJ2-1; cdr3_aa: CSVDVYNEQSF; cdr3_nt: TGCAGCGTTGATGTCTACAATGAGCAGTCCTTC
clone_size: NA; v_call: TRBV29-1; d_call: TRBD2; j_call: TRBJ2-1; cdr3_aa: CSVGGRLAGGEGSYNEQFF; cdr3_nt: TGCAGCGTTGGAGGGAGACTAGCGGGAGGTGAGGGCTCCTACAATGAGCAGTTCTTC
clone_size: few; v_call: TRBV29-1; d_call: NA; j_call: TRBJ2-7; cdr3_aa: CSVTLRDEQYF; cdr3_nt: TGCAGCGTCACCCTACGGGACGAGCAGTACTTC
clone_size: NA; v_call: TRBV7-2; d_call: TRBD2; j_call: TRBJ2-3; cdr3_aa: CASSLMGGSQDTQYF; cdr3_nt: TGTGCCAGCAGCTTAATGGGCGGGAGTCAGGATACGCAGTATTTT
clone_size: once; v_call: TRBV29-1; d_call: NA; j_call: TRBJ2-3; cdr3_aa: CSVEQGRDTQYF; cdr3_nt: TGCAGCGTTGAACAGGGTAGAGATACGCAGTATTTT
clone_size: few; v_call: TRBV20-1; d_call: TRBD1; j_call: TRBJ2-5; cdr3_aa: CSAPSGQGGETQYF; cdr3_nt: TGCAGTGCTCCCTCGGGACAGGGAGGAGAGACCCAGTACTTC
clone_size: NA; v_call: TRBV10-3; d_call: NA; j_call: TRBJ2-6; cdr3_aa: CAISEGQGFSGANVLTF; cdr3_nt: TGTGCCATCAGTGAAGGTCAGGGATTCTCTGGGGCCAACGTCCTGACTTTC
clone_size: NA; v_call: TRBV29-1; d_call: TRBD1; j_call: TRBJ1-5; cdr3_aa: CSVPGTESNQPQHF; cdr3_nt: TGCAGCGTACCAGGGACAGAGAGCAATCAGCCCCAGCATTTT
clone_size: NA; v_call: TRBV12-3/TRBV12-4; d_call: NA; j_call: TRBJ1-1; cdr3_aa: CASSSWEGDTEAFF; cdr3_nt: TGTGCCAGCAGTAGTTGGGAAGGGGACACTGAAGCTTTCTTT
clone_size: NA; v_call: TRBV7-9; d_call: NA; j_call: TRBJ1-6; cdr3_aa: CASSQGTLSSYNSPLHF; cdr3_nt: TGTGCCAGCAGCCAAGGAACCTTGAGCTCCTATAATTCACCCCTCCACTTT
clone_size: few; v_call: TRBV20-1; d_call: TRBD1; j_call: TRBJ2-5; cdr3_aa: CSAHDRGDQTLYF; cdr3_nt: TGCAGTGCTCATGACAGGGGGGATCAGACCCTGTACTTC
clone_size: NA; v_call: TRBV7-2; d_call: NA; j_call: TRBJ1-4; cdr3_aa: CASRQGQFNEKLFF; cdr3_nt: TGTGCCAGCAGGCAAGGACAGTTTAATGAAAAACTGTTTTTT
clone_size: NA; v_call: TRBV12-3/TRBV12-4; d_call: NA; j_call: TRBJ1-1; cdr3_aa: CASSFKYGAEAFF; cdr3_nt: TGTGCCAGCAGTTTTAAGTACGGCGCTGAAGCTTTCTTT
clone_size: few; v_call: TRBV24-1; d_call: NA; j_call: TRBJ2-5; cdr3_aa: CATSNSFEETQYF; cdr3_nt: TGTGCCACCAGTAACAGTTTCGAAGAGACCCAGTACTTC
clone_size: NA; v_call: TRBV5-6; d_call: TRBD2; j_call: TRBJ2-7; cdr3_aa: CASSLSLSGGDYEQYF; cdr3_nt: TGTGCCAGCAGCTTGAGTTTAAGCGGGGGGGATTACGAGCAGTACTTC
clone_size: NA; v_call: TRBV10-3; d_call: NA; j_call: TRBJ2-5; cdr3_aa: CAISGTPKETQYF; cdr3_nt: TGTGCCATCAGCGGGACTCCCAAAGAGACCCAGTACTTC
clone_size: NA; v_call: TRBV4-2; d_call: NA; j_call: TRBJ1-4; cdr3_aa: CASSTGGARYEKLFF; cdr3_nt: TGTGCCAGCAGCACCGGAGGGGCGCGGTATGAAAAACTGTTTTTT
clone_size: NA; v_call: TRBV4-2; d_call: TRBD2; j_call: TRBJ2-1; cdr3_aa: CASNLAGGQNEQFF; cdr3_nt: TGTGCCAGCAACCTAGCGGGGGGGCAGAATGAGCAGTTCTTC
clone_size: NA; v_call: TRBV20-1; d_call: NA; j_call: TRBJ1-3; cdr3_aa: CSAIGSSSGNTIYF; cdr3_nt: TGCAGTGCTATAGGGTCGAGCTCTGGAAACACCATATATTTT
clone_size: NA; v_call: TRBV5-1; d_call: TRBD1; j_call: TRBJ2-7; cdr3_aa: CASSSIGQGGSYEQYF; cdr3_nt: TGCGCCAGTAGCTCTATAGGACAGGGCGGATCCTACGAGCAGTACTTC
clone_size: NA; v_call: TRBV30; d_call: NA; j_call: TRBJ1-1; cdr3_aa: CAWSVFRGRGTEAFF; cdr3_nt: TGTGCCTGGAGTGTATTTAGGGGAAGAGGGACTGAAGCTTTCTTT
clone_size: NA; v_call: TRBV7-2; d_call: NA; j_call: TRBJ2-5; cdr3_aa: CASSLNSFRETQYF; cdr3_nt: TGTGCCAGCAGCTTAAACTCGTTCCGAGAGACCCAGTACTTC
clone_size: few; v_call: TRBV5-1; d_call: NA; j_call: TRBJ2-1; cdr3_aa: CASSLGRGNYNERFF; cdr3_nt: TGCGCCAGCAGCTTGGGACGGGGAAATTACAATGAGCGGTTCTTC
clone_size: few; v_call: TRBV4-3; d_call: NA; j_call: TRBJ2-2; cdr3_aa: CASSQYKGAGELFF; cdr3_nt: TGCGCCAGCAGCCAGTACAAGGGCGCCGGGGAGCTGTTTTTT
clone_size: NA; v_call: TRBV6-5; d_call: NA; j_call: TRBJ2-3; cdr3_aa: CASSYGRGDTQYF; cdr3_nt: TGTGCCAGCAGCTACGGCCGGGGAGATACGCAGTATTTT
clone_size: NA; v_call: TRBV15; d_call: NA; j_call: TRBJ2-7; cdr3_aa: CATSRDGGIRVEQYF; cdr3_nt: TGTGCCACCAGCAGAGACGGGGGAATACGAGTCGAGCAGTACTTC
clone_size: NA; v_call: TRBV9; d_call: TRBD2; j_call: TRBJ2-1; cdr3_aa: CASSPGRENEQFF; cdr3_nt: TGTGCCAGCAGCCCGGGGCGGGAGAATGAGCAGTTCTTC
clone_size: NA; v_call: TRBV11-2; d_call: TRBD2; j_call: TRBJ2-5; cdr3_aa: CASSLPGLAGGRLRTQYF; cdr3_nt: TGTGCCAGCAGCTTACCGGGACTAGCGGGGGGGCGGTTGCGGACCCAGTACTTC
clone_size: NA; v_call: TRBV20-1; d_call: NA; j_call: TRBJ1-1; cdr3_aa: CSALRGRGEAFF; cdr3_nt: TGCAGTGCTCTGAGGGGGAGAGGTGAAGCTTTCTTT
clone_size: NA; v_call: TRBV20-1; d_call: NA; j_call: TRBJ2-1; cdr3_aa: CSARTLLDNNEQFF; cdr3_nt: TGCAGTGCTCGCACGTTACTAGATAACAATGAGCAGTTCTTC
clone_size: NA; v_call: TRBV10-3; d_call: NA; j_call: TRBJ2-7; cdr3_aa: CASGTSRYEQYF; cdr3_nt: TGTGCCAGCGGGACCTCCCGCTACGAGCAGTACTTC
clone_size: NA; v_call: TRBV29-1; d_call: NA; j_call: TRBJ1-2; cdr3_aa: CSVTSGDGYTF; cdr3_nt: TGCAGCGTCACCTCAGGGGATGGCTACACCTTC
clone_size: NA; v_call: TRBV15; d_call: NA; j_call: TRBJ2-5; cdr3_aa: CATSRGLDETQYF; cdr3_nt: TGTGCCACCAGCAGAGGGCTAGATGAGACCCAGTACTTC
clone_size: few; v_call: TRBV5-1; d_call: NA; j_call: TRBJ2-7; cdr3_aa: CASSPQWLSYEQYF; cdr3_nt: TGCGCCAGCAGCCCCCAGTGGTTGAGCTACGAGCAGTACTTC
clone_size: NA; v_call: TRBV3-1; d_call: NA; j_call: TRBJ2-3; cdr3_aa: CASSQDTTSTDTQYF; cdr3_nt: TGTGCCAGCAGCCAAGATACTACTAGCACAGATACGCAGTATTTT
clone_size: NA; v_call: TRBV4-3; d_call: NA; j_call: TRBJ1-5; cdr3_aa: CASSQDLDSYNQPQHF; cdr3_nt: TGCGCCAGCAGCCAAGATCTGGACAGCTACAATCAGCCCCAGCATTTT
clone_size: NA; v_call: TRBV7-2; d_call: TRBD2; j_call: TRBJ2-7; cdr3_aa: CASSYERGTYEQYF; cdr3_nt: TGTGCCAGCAGCTACGAGCGGGGTACGTACGAGCAGTACTTC
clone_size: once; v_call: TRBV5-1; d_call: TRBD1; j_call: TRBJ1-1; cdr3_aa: CASSSGTGALNTEAFF; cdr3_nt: TGCGCCAGCAGCTCCGGGACAGGGGCCCTGAACACTGAAGCTTTCTTT
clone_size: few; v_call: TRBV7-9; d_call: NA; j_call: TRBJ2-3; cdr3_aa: CASSPKMHTDTQYF; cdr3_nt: TGTGCCAGCAGCCCAAAGATGCACACAGATACGCAGTATTTT
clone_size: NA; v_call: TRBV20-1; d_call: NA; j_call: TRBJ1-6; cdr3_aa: CSAQGGGTENSPLHF; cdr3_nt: TGCAGTGCTCAAGGGGGTGGGACGGAGAATTCACCCCTCCACTTT
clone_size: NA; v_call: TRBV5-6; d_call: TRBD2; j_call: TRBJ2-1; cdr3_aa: CASSAGGLNSYNEQFF; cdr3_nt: TGTGCCAGCAGCGCGGGGGGACTAAACTCCTACAATGAGCAGTTCTTC
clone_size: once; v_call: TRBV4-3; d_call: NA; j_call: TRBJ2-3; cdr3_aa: CASSQEGRADTQYF; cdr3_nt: TGCGCCAGCAGCCAAGAAGGGCGGGCAGATACGCAGTATTTT
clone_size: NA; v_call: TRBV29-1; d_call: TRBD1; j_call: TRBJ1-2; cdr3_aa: CSVAGTGGADYGYTF; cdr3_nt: TGCAGCGTTGCCGGGACAGGGGGCGCTGACTATGGCTACACCTTC
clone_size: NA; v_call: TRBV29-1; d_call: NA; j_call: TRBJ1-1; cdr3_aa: CSVDVVSTEAFF; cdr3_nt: TGCAGCGTTGATGTTGTCTCCACTGAAGCTTTCTTT
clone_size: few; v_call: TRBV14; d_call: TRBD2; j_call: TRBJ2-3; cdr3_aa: CASSQGLRTSRNTDTQYF; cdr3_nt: TGTGCCAGCAGCCAAGGCCTTCGGACTAGCCGAAACACAGATACGCAGTATTTT
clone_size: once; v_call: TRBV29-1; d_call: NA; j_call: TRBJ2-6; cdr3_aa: CSARSPGANVLTF; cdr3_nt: TGCAGCGCCCGGAGTCCTGGGGCCAACGTCCTGACTTTC
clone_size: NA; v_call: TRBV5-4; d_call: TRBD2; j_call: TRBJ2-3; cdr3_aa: CASSRGGTSTDTQYF; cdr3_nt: TGTGCCAGCAGCCGGGGGGGGACTAGCACAGATACGCAGTATTTT